This is a list of T cell receptor beta chains from one sample in a study of blood T cell repertoires in COVID-19. The assay was immunoSEQ multiplex PCR, and TCRdb's table has in-frame clones only and misses some. The sample lists 350,000 to 500,000 clones, 70% to 90% occurring once. The sequencing input was PBMCs or T cells enriched from blood (not recorded which). The receptors stem from a young woman who had been exposed to COVID-19. Both conserved end residues are part of each CDR3. Fields, in order: D gene, J gene, clone size, V gene, CDR3 protein, CDR3 DNA. D genes are given only for firm matches. The size entry is marked missing in some rows and otherwise reads once, few, many or a size class.

D: TRBD1; J: TRBJ2-3; size: -; V: TRBV5-4; CDR3: CASSSRQGPDTQYF; DNA: TGTGCCAGCAGCTCTCGACAGGGCCCAGATACGCAGTATTTT
D: -; J: TRBJ2-5; size: -; V: TRBV25-1; CDR3: CASSDAGVSETQYF; DNA: TGTGCCAGCAGTGATGCCGGGGTTTCGGAGACCCAGTACTTC
D: -; J: TRBJ1-5; size: -; V: TRBV6-6; CDR3: CASSRDNTNQPQHF; DNA: TGTGCCAGCAGTCGGGACAACACCAATCAGCCCCAGCATTTT
D: -; J: TRBJ2-1; size: few; V: TRBV7-2; CDR3: CASSQRSTEQFF; DNA: TGTGCCAGCAGCCAACGGTCTACTGAGCAGTTCTTC
D: -; J: TRBJ1-5; size: -; V: TRBV2; CDR3: CASSDTGKAQPQHF; DNA: TGTGCCAGCAGCGATACAGGGAAGGCTCAGCCCCAGCATTTT
D: TRBD1; J: TRBJ1-1; size: -; V: TRBV28; CDR3: CASITLQGDEAFF; DNA: TGTGCCAGCATTACGTTACAGGGGGATGAAGCTTTCTTT
D: TRBD2; J: TRBJ2-2; size: once; V: TRBV9; CDR3: CASSLDLSGGAGELFF; DNA: TGTGCCAGCAGCCTCGACCTTAGCGGGGGGGCGGGGGAGCTGTTTTTT
D: -; J: TRBJ2-1; size: -; V: TRBV29-1; CDR3: CSVEELGGNEQFF; DNA: TGCAGCGTTGAAGAACTAGGTGGGAATGAGCAGTTCTTC
D: -; J: TRBJ1-2; size: -; V: TRBV27; CDR3: CASRPNERSGGYTF; DNA: TGTGCCAGCAGGCCTAACGAACGTAGTGGTGGCTACACCTTC
D: -; J: TRBJ2-5; size: -; V: TRBV4-1; CDR3: CASSPGGYTQETQYF; DNA: TGCGCCAGCAGCCCAGGAGGATACACTCAAGAGACCCAGTACTTC
D: TRBD2; J: TRBJ2-7; size: -; V: TRBV10-3; CDR3: CAISPGTSAYEQYF; DNA: TGTGCCATCAGTCCCGGGACTAGCGCTTACGAGCAGTACTTC
D: -; J: TRBJ2-7; size: -; V: TRBV28; CDR3: CASSLTGSGRRDEQYF; DNA: TGTGCCAGCAGTTTAACCGGGTCTGGCCGGAGGGACGAGCAGTACTTC
D: TRBD2; J: TRBJ2-2; size: -; V: TRBV11-2; CDR3: CASRPAGGRGELFF; DNA: TGTGCCAGCAGACCAGCGGGGGGGCGCGGGGAGCTGTTTTTT
D: TRBD1; J: TRBJ2-5; size: -; V: TRBV4-1; CDR3: CASSPGTAPRSQETQYF; DNA: TGCGCCAGCAGCCCCGGGACAGCCCCCCGGTCCCAAGAGACCCAGTACTTC
D: TRBD2; J: TRBJ2-3; size: -; V: TRBV12-5; CDR3: CASGLTSGGGSTDTQYF; DNA: TGTGCTAGTGGTTTGACTAGCGGGGGGGGAAGCACAGATACGCAGTATTTT
D: TRBD1; J: TRBJ2-7; size: -; V: TRBV6-2/TRBV6-3; CDR3: CASSWTGGHEQYF; DNA: TGTGCCAGCAGTTGGACAGGGGGCCACGAGCAGTACTTC
D: -; J: TRBJ1-2; size: few; V: TRBV5-1; CDR3: CASSLDRSTNYGYTF; DNA: TGCGCCAGCAGCTTGGACAGGTCCACTAACTATGGCTACACCTTC
D: -; J: TRBJ1-1; size: -; V: TRBV15; CDR3: CATSREKWATEAFF; DNA: TGTGCCACCAGCAGAGAAAAATGGGCCACTGAAGCTTTCTTT
D: -; J: TRBJ1-1; size: few; V: TRBV11-2; CDR3: CASSPGTAAGAFF; DNA: TGTGCCAGCAGCCCCGGTACGGCGGCGGGAGCTTTCTTT
D: TRBD2; J: TRBJ2-2; size: -; V: TRBV7-2; CDR3: CASSLVGLAVSGELFF; DNA: TGTGCCAGCAGCTTAGTGGGGCTAGCGGTCTCCGGGGAGCTGTTTTTT
D: TRBD1; J: TRBJ1-2; size: few; V: TRBV9; CDR3: CASSGPGGNYGYTF; DNA: TGTGCCAGCAGCGGTCCAGGGGGAAACTATGGCTACACCTTC
D: -; J: TRBJ1-2; size: -; V: TRBV6-5; CDR3: CASSTWEAGYGYTF; DNA: TGTGCCAGCAGTACATGGGAGGCTGGTTATGGCTACACCTTC